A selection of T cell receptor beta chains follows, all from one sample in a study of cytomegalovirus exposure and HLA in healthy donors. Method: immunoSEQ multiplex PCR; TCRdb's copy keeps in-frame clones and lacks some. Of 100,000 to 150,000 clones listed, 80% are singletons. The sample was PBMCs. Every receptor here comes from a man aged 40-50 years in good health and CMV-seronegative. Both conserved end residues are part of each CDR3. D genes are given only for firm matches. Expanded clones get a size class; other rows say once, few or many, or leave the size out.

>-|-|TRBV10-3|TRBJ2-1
CAIRRGEDDEQFF
TGTGCCATCCGGAGAGGGGAGGATGATGAGCAGTTCTTC
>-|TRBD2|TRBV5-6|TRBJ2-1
CASSRRGGSVNEQFF
TGTGCCAGCAGCCGACGGGGGGGTAGCGTCAATGAGCAGTTCTTC
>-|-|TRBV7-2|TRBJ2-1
CASSLQGSSSYNEQFF
TGTGCCAGCAGCTTACAGGGTAGTTCGTCCTACAATGAGCAGTTCTTC
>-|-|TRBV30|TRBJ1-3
CAWTTGEGNTIYF
TGTGCCTGGACAACGGGGGAAGGAAACACCATATATTTT
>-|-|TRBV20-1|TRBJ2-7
CSATETGEQYF
TGCAGTGCTACTGAGACTGGCGAGCAGTACTTC
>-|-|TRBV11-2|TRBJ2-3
CASSLQGTDTQYF
TGTGCCAGCAGCCTGCAGGGGACAGATACGCAGTATTTT
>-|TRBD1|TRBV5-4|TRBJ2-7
CASSSLDRQAYEQYF
TGTGCCAGCAGCTCCCTGGACAGGCAGGCCTACGAGCAGTACTTC
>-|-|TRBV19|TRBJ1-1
CASSKYTGNTEAFF
TGTGCCAGTAGTAAATATACAGGGAACACTGAAGCTTTCTTT
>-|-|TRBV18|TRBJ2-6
CASSPPVGARGANVLTF
TGTGCCAGCTCACCACCGGTAGGGGCGCGAGGGGCCAACGTCCTGACTTTC
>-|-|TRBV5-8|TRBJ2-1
CASSSTNVYEQFF
TGTGCCAGCAGCTCCACAAACGTATATGAGCAGTTCTTC
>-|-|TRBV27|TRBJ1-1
CASSTNQGLTEAFF
TGTGCCAGCAGTACCAATCAGGGCCTCACTGAAGCTTTCTTT
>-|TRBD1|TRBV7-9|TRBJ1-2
CASSPTGDGYTF
TGTGCCAGCAGCCCGACAGGGGACGGCTACACCTTC
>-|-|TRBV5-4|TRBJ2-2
CASSLGQPSSPGELFF
TGTGCCAGCAGCCTAGGACAGCCTTCCAGTCCCGGGGAGCTGTTTTTT
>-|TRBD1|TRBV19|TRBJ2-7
CASSTLRQGGSYEQYF
TGTGCCAGTAGTACCCTACGACAGGGGGGGTCCTACGAGCAGTACTTC
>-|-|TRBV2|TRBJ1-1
CASSDEGRLNTEAFF
TGTGCCAGCAGTGATGAAGGCAGGTTGAACACTGAAGCTTTCTTT
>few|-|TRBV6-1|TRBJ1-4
CASSDGTTATNEKLFF
TGTGCCAGCAGTGATGGGACAACTGCAACTAATGAAAAACTGTTTTTT
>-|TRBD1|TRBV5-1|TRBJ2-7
CASSSGTGNYEQYF
TGCGCCAGCAGCTCCGGGACAGGGAATTACGAGCAGTACTTC
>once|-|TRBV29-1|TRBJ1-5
CSVQIGGGGQPQHF
TGCAGCGTTCAAATAGGGGGGGGAGGTCAGCCCCAGCATTTT
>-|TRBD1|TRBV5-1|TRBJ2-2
CASTRTGTANTGELFF
TGCGCCAGCACCAGGACAGGGACCGCGAACACCGGGGAGCTGTTTTTT
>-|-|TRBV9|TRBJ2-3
CASSADYSDSTDTQYF
TGTGCCAGCAGCGCCGACTACTCCGACAGCACAGATACGCAGTATTTT
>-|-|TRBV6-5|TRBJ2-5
CASSYSGQGRETQYF
TGTGCCAGCAGTTACTCTGGGCAGGGTCGAGAGACCCAGTACTTC
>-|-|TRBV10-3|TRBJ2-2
CAISGTETTGELFF
TGTGCCATCAGTGGGACAGAGACCACCGGGGAGCTGTTTTTT
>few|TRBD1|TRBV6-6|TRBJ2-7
CASSYSGTGPYEQYF
TGTGCCAGCAGTTACTCCGGGACAGGGCCCTACGAGCAGTACTTC
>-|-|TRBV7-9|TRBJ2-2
CASSLRQANTGELFF
TGTGCCAGCAGCCTCCGACAGGCTAACACCGGGGAGCTGTTTTTT
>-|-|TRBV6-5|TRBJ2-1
CASSFPGSRYNEQFF
TGTGCCAGCAGTTTCCCCGGGTCCCGATACAATGAGCAGTTCTTC
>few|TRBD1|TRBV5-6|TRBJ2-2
CASSVDRGTGELFF
TGTGCCAGCAGCGTAGACAGGGGAACCGGGGAGCTGTTTTTT
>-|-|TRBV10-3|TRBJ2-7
CAISDHRASGDYEQYF
TGTGCCATCAGTGATCACAGGGCTAGCGGTGACTACGAGCAGTACTTC
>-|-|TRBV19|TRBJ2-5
CASSILPGGPNQETQYF
TGTGCCAGTAGTATACTCCCAGGGGGGCCAAACCAAGAGACCCAGTACTTC
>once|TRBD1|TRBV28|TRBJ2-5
CASRRQGGETQYF
TGTGCCAGCAGGCGACAGGGGGGAGAGACCCAGTACTTC
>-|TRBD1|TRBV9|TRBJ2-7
CASSPRGQGAYEQYF
TGTGCCAGCAGCCCTCGAGGACAGGGGGCCTACGAGCAGTACTTC
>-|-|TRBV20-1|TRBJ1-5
CSARGDKPQHF
TGCAGTGCTAGAGGCGACAAGCCCCAGCATTTT
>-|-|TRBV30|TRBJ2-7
CAWSVGGAYEQYF
TGTGCCTGGAGTGTTGGGGGCGCCTACGAGCAGTACTTC
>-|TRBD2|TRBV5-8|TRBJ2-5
CASSFAGTSGGHQETQYF
TGTGCCAGCAGCTTTGCTGGGACTAGCGGGGGACACCAAGAGACCCAGTACTTC
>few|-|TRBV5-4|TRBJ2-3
CASSLGQYTDTQYF
TGTGCCAGCAGCTTGGGACAGTACACAGATACGCAGTATTTT
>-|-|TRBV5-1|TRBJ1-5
CASSLAVGRDQPQHF
TGCGCCAGCAGCTTGGCCGTGGGGAGAGATCAGCCCCAGCATTTT
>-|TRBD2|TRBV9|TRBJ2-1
CASSVGIGTSSHNEQFF
TGTGCCAGCAGCGTAGGGATCGGGACTAGCAGTCACAATGAGCAGTTCTTC
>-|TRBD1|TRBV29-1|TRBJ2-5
CSVAPTGGETQYF
TGCAGCGTTGCGCCGACAGGGGGAGAGACCCAGTACTTC
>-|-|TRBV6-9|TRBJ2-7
CASTQGFSYEQYF
TGTGCCAGCACCCAGGGGTTCAGTTACGAGCAGTACTTC
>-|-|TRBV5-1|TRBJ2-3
CASSLGVSVTDTQYF
TGCGCCAGCAGCTTGGGGGTTAGCGTCACAGATACGCAGTATTTT
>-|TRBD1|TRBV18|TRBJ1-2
CASSPTTPTGEWGYGYTF
TGTGCCAGCTCACCCACTACCCCGACAGGGGAGTGGGGCTATGGCTACACCTTC
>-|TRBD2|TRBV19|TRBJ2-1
CASRGYTSDSYNEQFF
TGTGCCAGTAGAGGATACACTAGCGACTCCTACAATGAGCAGTTCTTC
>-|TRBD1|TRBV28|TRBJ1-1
CASEASQGATEAFF
TGTGCCAGCGAAGCATCCCAGGGGGCTACTGAAGCTTTCTTT
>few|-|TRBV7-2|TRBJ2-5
CASSLWAGKETQYF
TGTGCCAGCAGCTTGTGGGCAGGGAAAGAGACCCAGTACTTC
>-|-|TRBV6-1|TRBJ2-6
CASSEPGTAGANVLTF
TGTGCCAGCAGTGAACCGGGTACCGCTGGGGCCAACGTCCTGACTTTC
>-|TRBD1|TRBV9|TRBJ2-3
CASSVGQGTDTQYF
TGTGCCAGCAGCGTGGGACAGGGGACAGATACGCAGTATTTT